Sequencing of this T cell receptor beta chain was carried out in a study of cytomegalovirus exposure and HLA in healthy donors. Samples came from healthy bone marrow donors. Germline CDR1 reads GTSNPN; CDR2 reads SVGIG (reference sequence). This CDR3 contains 13 residues. The V and J ends lost 4 bases and 6 bases respectively, with 15 bases between them. Study-level findings and limits: Later genetic work tied a missense DCLRE1C variant to beta-chain V and J trimming. Under in vitro conditions, a few CMV-associated chains were confirmed as specific for CMV antigens. In a later analysis, HLA-associated beta chains showed higher expansion and lower generation probabilities than comparable chains.

To note about this clone: Its target is unknown.

PCR involved 60 Vbeta and 13 Jbeta primers. Assay used: immunoSEQ multiplex PCR; TCRdb lists only in-frame clones, some missing. The sample consists of over 80,000 clones, approximately 68% of them appearing once. The rearrangement uses TRBV30 and TRBJ1-1; unclear D gene. Sample: PBMCs. The origin of this receptor is a boy aged 5 to 17 in good health and CMV-seropositive. CDR3 bases: TGTGCCTGGATCAACCAACTAAACCCTGAAGCTTTCTTT. Translation gives CAWINQLNPEAFF. The variable domain in full, with the rest retrieved from reference TRBV30 and TRBJ1-1, is SQTIHQWPATLVQPVGSPLSLECTVEGTSNPNLYWYRQAAGRGLQLLFYSVGIGQISSEVPQNLSASRPQDRQFILSSKKLLLSDSGFYLCAWINQLNPEAFFGQGTRLTVV.